This T cell receptor (beta chain) was identified during a study of control samples from healthy donors and cancer patients. Unmatched junction bases numbered 7, after V lost 6 bases and J lost 6 bases. CDR1 is LNHDA and CDR2 is SQIVND in the germline V gene (reference sequence). The CDR3 is 13 residues long. Sequencing used immunoSEQ multiplex PCR; TCRdb keeps in-frame clones, though not all of them. The table records about 190,000 clones, over 80% of them present only once. V usage is TRBV19 and J usage is TRBJ2-7; 8 positions match TRBD1. The sequenced sample was blood. This sequence originates from a man aged 30 to 45 in good health. The CDR3 is CASSGQGRGEQYF. CDR3 bases: TGTGCCAGTAGCGGACAGGGCAGAGGCGAGCAGTACTTC.